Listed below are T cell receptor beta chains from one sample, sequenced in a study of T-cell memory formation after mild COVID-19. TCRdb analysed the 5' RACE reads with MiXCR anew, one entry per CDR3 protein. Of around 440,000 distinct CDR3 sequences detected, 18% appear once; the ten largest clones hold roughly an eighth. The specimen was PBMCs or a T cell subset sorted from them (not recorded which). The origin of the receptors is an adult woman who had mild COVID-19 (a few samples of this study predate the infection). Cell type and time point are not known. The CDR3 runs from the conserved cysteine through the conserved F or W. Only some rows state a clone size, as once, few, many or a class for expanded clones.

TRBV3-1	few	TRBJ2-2	CASSGLVGELFF
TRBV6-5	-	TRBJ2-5	CASSSTASQETQYF
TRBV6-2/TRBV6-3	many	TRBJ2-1	CASTPGLGGHEQFF
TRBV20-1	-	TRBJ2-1	CSARDSAGGPDEQFF
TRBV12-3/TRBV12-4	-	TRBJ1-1	CASRLTGPNAEAFF
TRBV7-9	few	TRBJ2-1	CASSADPVAGVSYNEQFF
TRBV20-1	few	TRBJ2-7	CSAPMRTGSSYEQYF
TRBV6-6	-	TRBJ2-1	CASSREHNEQFF
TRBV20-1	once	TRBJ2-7	CSAPGPDSYEQYF
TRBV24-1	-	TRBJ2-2	CATSEPPGQGGTGELFF
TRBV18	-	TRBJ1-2	CASSTATDSSYTF
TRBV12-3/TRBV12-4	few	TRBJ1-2	CASSLQGNGGNYGYTF
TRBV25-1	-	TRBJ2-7	CASSGQTGKVSYEQYF
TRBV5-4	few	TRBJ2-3	CASSLMGGYTDTQYF